The 27 T cell receptor beta chains below were found in one sample sequenced in a study of siplizumab effects on memory and regulatory T cells. TCRdb's table, derived via immunoSEQ multiplex PCR, lists solely in-frame clones and lacks some. The sample yields about 100,000 clones, roughly 94% seen once. Sequencing input: non-Treg CD4+ T cells sorted from blood. These receptors all stem from a human donor in good health.

The chain combines TRBV25-1 with TRBJ2-7; D perhaps matches TRBD1 (5 bases). This CDR3 has 13 residues. The V and J ends lost 1 base and 3 bases respectively, with 7 bases between them. In germline, CDR1 is MGHDK, CDR2 SYGVNS. The chain's CDR3 is CASSEWGNYEQYF. The CDR3 coding sequence is TGTGCCAGCAGTGAATGGGGCAACTACGAGCAGTACTTC.

This rearrangement joins TRBV10-1 to TRBJ2-7; no definite D call. V lost 2 bases, J lost 2 bases, and 13 bases lay in between. In germline, CDR1 is WNHNN, CDR2 SYGVQD (reference sequence). This CDR3 has 15 amino acids. The CDR3 bases are TGCGCCAGCAGTGAGGCCTTAACAGTGCCCTACGAGCAGTACTTC. Amino acid sequence: CASSEALTVPYEQYF.

CDR3 coding DNA: TGTGCCAGCAGCGTAAACACGCAGACCCAGTACTTC. It encodes CASSVNTQTQYF. This chain joins TRBV9 and TRBJ2-5; D not resolved. The CDR3 consists of 12 residues. V dropped 1 base and J dropped 6 bases, with 7 bases sitting between them. Germline V gene lookup returns CDR1 SGDLS and CDR2 YYNGEE.

The chain combines TRBV11-1 with TRBJ2-1; TRBD1 might be the D (5 bases). The germline gives CDR1 SGHAT, CDR2 FQDESV (reference sequence). The CDR3 contains 16 residues. V lost 1 base, J lost 5 bases, and 15 bases lay in between. CDR3 in DNA: TGTGCCAGCAGCTTAGACCGGTATAGGGGTAACAATGAGCAGTTCTTC. It codes for CASSLDRYRGNNEQFF.

This clone was counted once. The chain combines TRBV5-1 with TRBJ2-2; 9 nucleotides line up with TRBD2. CDR3 size: 16 residues. Trimming at V came to 5 bases and at J to 6 bases, leaving 11 bases not matched to a gene. CDR1 is SGHRS, CDR2 YFSETQ, per germline. This chain's CDR3 is CASRSSGTSKSGELFF. The CDR3 nucleotides read TGCGCCAGCAGGTCCTCCGGGACTAGCAAATCCGGGGAGCTGTTTTTT.

The rearrangement joins TRBV27 to TRBJ1-3; D is uncertain. There are 13 residues in the CDR3. CDR1 is MNHEY and CDR2 is SMNVEV in the germline V gene (reference sequence). With 4 bases removed from V and 3 bases from J, the gap between germline ends came to 7 bases. Here the CDR3 reads CASSSGVGNTIYF. CDR3 in DNA: TGTGCCAGCAGTTCAGGAGTTGGAAACACCATATATTTT.

CDR3 residues: CASGLGSWNGEAFF. CDR3 nucleotide sequence: TGTGCTAGTGGTCTCGGATCCTGGAACGGTGAAGCTTTCTTT. The chain employs TRBV12-5 and TRBJ1-1, with unresolved D. Germline CDR1 and CDR2: LGHNT and FRNRAP. V was shortened by 5 bases and J by 7 bases, with 17 bases between the two germline ends. The CDR3 contains 14 residues.

The rearrangement links TRBV28 to TRBJ1-2, with D unresolved. V lost 3 bases and J 3 bases, leaving 11 bases between the germline ends. The CDR3 runs to 14 residues. Germline lookup yields CDR1 MDHEN and CDR2 SYDVKM. CDR3 region: CASSFAGGHYGYTF. For the CDR3, the DNA is TGTGCCAGCAGTTTTGCGGGCGGGCACTATGGCTACACCTTC.

V usage is TRBV27 and J usage is TRBJ1-1; D may be TRBD1 (5 bases). Germline values: CDR1 MNHEY, CDR2 SMNVEV (reference sequence). The CDR3 runs to 16 residues. V dropped 6 bases and J dropped 0 bases, with 17 bases sitting between them. The DNA of the CDR3 is TGTGCCAGCAGCAAAGGACGGACACCCATGAACACTGAAGCTTTCTTT. Translating gives CASSKGRTPMNTEAFF.

The chain recombines TRBV11-3 with TRBJ2-2; no firm D call. Germline values: CDR1 SGHNT, CDR2 YENEEA. The germline V and J ends were trimmed by 4 bases and 0 bases, with 9 bases remaining between them. There are 15 residues in the CDR3. The CDR3 reads CASSSVGANTGELFF. CDR3 in DNA: TGTGCCAGCAGCTCGGTAGGAGCGAACACCGGGGAGCTGTTTTTT.

This chain connects TRBV7-6 to TRBJ2-1; D is unresolved. Trimming pared 1 base from V and 6 bases from J, leaving 4 bases between. CDR1 is SGHVS, CDR2 FNYEAQ, per germline. The CDR3 consists of 12 residues. The CDR3 reads CASSLVPNEQFF. For the CDR3, the DNA is TGTGCCAGCAGCTTAGTCCCCAATGAGCAGTTCTTC.

The V call is TRBV19, the J call TRBJ1-2, with 12 bases identical to TRBD1. From germline, CDR1 is LNHDA and CDR2 SQIVND (reference sequence). CDR3 length equals 16 residues. V lost 6 bases, J lost 5 bases, and 10 bases stayed unmatched. The CDR3 is CASSWPGTGGAYGYTF. The CDR3 nucleotides read TGTGCCAGTAGCTGGCCAGGGACAGGGGGCGCTTATGGCTACACCTTC.

The chain is built from TRBV27 and TRBJ2-3; 9 nucleotides match TRBD2. The CDR3 contains 15 residues. The J segment lost 5 bases and the V segment lost 5 bases, leaving 8 bases of the junction unmatched. The germline V gene encodes CDR1 MNHEY and CDR2 SMNVEV (reference sequence). This CDR3 reads CASSPIAGAGDTQYF. The CDR3 DNA reads TGTGCCAGCAGTCCCATAGCGGGAGCAGGAGATACGCAGTATTTT.

The rearrangement links TRBV28 to TRBJ1-1, with a possible D match to TRBD1 (5 bases). Trimming cost V 6 bases and J 1 base, with 9 bases left between them. The germline V gene encodes CDR1 MDHEN and CDR2 SYDVKM. CDR3 size: 13 residues. The CDR3 DNA is TGTGCCAGCAGGATGGGGCCGAACACTGAAGCTTTCTTT. Translation gives CASRMGPNTEAFF. Full variable domain (outside the CDR3, taken from reference TRBV28 and TRBJ1-1): DVKVTQSSRYLVKRTGEKVFLECVQDMDHENMFWYRQDPGLGLRLIYFSYDVKMKEKGDIPEGYSVSREKKERFSLILESASTNQTSMYLCASRMGPNTEAFFGQGTRLTVV.

On this clone itself: The same CDR3 arises from other DNA sequences in this sample as well. The chain carries TRBV5-1 and TRBJ1-3; D gene ambiguous. V lost 0 bases and J lost 4, with 8 bases in between. CDR1 is SGHRS, CDR2 YFSETQ, per germline. The CDR3 runs to 14 residues. Here the CDR3 reads CASSLGGPGNTIYF. CDR3 DNA: TGCGCCAGCAGCTTGGGAGGTCCGGGAAACACCATATATTTT.

J is TRBJ2-3 and V is TRBV5-4; D is uncertain. CDR3 length: 15 residues. CDR1 is SGHNT, CDR2 YYREEE, per germline (reference sequence). V shed 5 bases and J shed 5 bases, with 18 bases lying between them. The CDR3 is CASSRTSAAKDTQYF. CDR3 in DNA: TGTGCCAGCAGTCGTACAAGTGCGGCCAAAGATACGCAGTATTTT.

The chain couples TRBV30 to TRBJ2-6, with D perhaps matching TRBD1 or TRBD2 (6 bases each). The CDR3 is 18 amino acids. Germline CDR1 reads GTSNPN; CDR2 reads SVGIG (reference sequence). Trimming left V 5 bases short and J 0 bases short, with 20 bases between. CDR3 nucleotide sequence: TGTGCCTGGTCCCCCCTAGGGGGGTCATACTCTGGGGCCAACGTCCTGACTTTC. As protein: CAWSPLGGSYSGANVLTF. The full variable domain, in which reference TRBV30 and TRBJ2-6 provide the parts outside the CDR3, is SQTIHQWPATLVQPVGSPLSLECTVEGTSNPNLYWYRQAAGRGLQLLFYSVGIGQISSEVPQNLSASRPQDRQFILSSKKLLLSDSGFYLCAWSPLGGSYSGANVLTFGAGSRLTVL.

V is TRBV12-5 and J is TRBJ2-7, with 8 positions matching TRBD1. This CDR3 has 14 residues. Germline V lookup: CDR1 LGHNT, CDR2 FRNRAP. As DNA, the CDR3 is TGTGCCTCGAGTAGGGCAGGGGGCAGCTACGAGCAGTACTTC. Protein sequence: CASSRAGGSYEQYF. Full variable domain (rest looked up from reference TRBV12-5 and TRBJ2-7): DARVTQTPRHKVTEMGQEVTMRCQPILGHNTVFWYRQTMMQGLELLAYFRNRAPLDDSGMPKDRFSAEMPDATLATLKIQPSEPRDSAVYFCASSRAGGSYEQYFGPGTRLTVT.

The genes are TRBV10-1 and TRBJ2-2; the match to TRBD1 covers 7 bases. After removal of 5 bases from V and 7 bases from J, the junction contained 4 bases not matched to a gene. The CDR3 loop spans 13 amino acids. Germline values: CDR1 WNHNN, CDR2 SYGVQD (reference sequence). The CDR3 protein is CASSSQGRGELFF. In nucleotides, the CDR3 is TGCGCCAGCAGTTCACAGGGGCGCGGGGAGCTGTTTTTT.

In this sample, this clone turned up once. Other DNA variants within this sample encode the same CDR3. This chain uses TRBV5-1 with TRBJ1-1; D call uncertain. With 2 bases removed from V and 0 bases from J, the gap between germline ends came to 5 bases. Germline CDR1 reads SGHRS; CDR2 reads YFSETQ. The CDR3 is made up of 13 amino acids. The CDR3: CASSLEMNTEAFF. Written as DNA, the CDR3 is TGCGCCAGCAGCTTAGAAATGAACACTGAAGCTTTCTTT.

CDR3 bases: TGTGCCAGCAGTGACGGGAGCACCGGGGAGCTGTTTTTT. This codes for CASSDGSTGELFF. The chain combines TRBV6-4 with TRBJ2-2, with a tentative D call TRBD2 (5 bases). Germline values: CDR1 MRHNA, CDR2 SNTAGT. Trimming cost V 2 bases and J 4 bases, with 5 bases left between them. The CDR3 is made up of 13 amino acids.

This rearrangement joins TRBV11-2 to TRBJ1-2, with TRBD1 matching 8 bases. The CDR3 is 14 amino acids. V lost 1 base and J lost 4; bases outside the gene matches: 2. Germline-derived CDR1 and CDR2 are SGHAT and FQNNGV. CDR3 sequence reads: CASSLGTGGYGYTF. The CDR3 DNA is TGTGCCAGCAGCTTAGGTACAGGGGGCTATGGCTACACCTTC.

The chain has TRBV27 and TRBJ2-1; tentatively, D is TRBD1 or TRBD2 (5 bases each). This CDR3 has 15 amino acids. The V gene's germline CDR1 is MNHEY and CDR2 SMNVEV (reference sequence). V lost 6 bases to trimming and J lost 5 bases, with 17 bases between them. The CDR3 spells CASRGVASGHNEQFF. In nucleotides, the CDR3 is TGTGCCAGCAGGGGGGTAGCTAGTGGCCACAATGAGCAGTTCTTC.

The V and J genes are TRBV10-1 and TRBJ2-7; TRBD2 aligns across 7 bases. CDR1 and CDR2 from the germline V gene are WNHNN and SYGVQD (reference sequence). The length of the CDR3 is 18 residues. Trimming took 3 bases from V and 3 from J; bases not matched to a gene: 17. For the CDR3, the DNA is TGCGCCAGCAGTGATATTTTTCGGATTGGGCTAGCGGTCTACGAGCAGTACTTC. Translation gives CASSDIFRIGLAVYEQYF.

The chain employs TRBV6-5 and TRBJ2-7; no definite D call. The CDR3 runs to 15 residues. From germline, CDR1 is MNHEY and CDR2 SVGAGI. Trimming took off 4 bases at V and 0 bases at J, with 13 bases between the two ends. The CDR3 sequence is CASSSLSKSSYEQYF. CDR3 DNA: TGTGCCAGCAGTTCCCTTAGTAAAAGCTCCTACGAGCAGTACTTC.

The chain links TRBV5-1 to TRBJ1-5; D is unclear. This CDR3 region has 14 residues. Trimming stripped 4 bases from V and 1 base from J, with 9 bases between. Germline CDR1 is SGHRS and CDR2 is YFSETQ. CDR3 sequence: CASSPSPSNQPQHF. The CDR3 coding sequence is TGCGCCAGCAGCCCCTCCCCGAGCAATCAGCCCCAGCATTTT.

The chain recombines TRBV6-6 with TRBJ2-5, with D maybe TRBD2 (6 bases). Germline-derived CDR1 and CDR2 are MNHNY and SVGAGI (reference sequence). This CDR3 comprises 14 residues. The V and J ends lost 6 bases and 5 bases respectively, with 16 bases between them. The CDR3 loop is CASRASSGLETQYF. The CDR3 DNA follows: TGTGCCAGCAGGGCGAGTAGCGGCTTGGAGACCCAGTACTTC.